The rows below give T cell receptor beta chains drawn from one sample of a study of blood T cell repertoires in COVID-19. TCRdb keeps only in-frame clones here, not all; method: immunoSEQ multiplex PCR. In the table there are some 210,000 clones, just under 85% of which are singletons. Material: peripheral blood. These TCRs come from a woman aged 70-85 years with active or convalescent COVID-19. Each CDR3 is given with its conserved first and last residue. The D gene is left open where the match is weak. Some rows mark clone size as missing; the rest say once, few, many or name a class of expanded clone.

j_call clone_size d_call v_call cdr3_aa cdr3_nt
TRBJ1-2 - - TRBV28 CASSLIGRDGYTF TGTGCCAGCAGTTTGATTGGCAGGGATGGCTACACCTTC
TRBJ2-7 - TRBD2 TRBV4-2 CASSLSFTSVISYEQYF TGTGCCAGCAGCCTGAGCTTTACTAGCGTCATCTCCTACGAGCAGTACTTC
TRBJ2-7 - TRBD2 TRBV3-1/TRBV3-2 CASSQIAGGVSEQYF TGTGCCAGCAGCCAAATTGCGGGAGGGGTCAGCGAGCAGTACTTC
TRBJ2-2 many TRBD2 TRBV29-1 CSVPTSANTGELFF TGCAGCGTCCCGACTAGCGCGAACACCGGGGAGCTGTTTTTT
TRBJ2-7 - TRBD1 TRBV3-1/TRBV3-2 CASSLHRDRGPEQYF TGTGCCAGCAGCCTCCACCGGGACAGGGGGCCCGAGCAGTACTTC
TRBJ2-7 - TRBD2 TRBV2 CASKTSGSPLSSYEQYF TGTGCCAGCAAAACTAGCGGCTCGCCCCTGAGCTCCTACGAGCAGTACTTC
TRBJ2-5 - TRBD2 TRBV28 CASSNLAGGPGGTQYF TGTGCCAGCAGTAACCTAGCGGGAGGGCCGGGGGGGACCCAGTACTTC
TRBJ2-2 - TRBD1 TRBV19 CASSTGGRRTGELFF TGTGCCAGTAGCACAGGGGGGCGCAGGACCGGGGAGCTGTTTTTT
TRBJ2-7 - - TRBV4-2 CASGRPGYYEQYF TGTGCCAGCGGGCGCCCGGGGTACTACGAGCAGTACTTC
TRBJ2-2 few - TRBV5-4 CASSFLLGTNTGELFF TGTGCCAGCAGCTTTCTTCTAGGGACTAACACCGGGGAGCTGTTTTTT
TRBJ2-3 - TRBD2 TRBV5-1 CASSRAGTRTDTQYF TGCGCCAGCAGCAGGGCCGGGACTAGAACAGATACGCAGTATTTT
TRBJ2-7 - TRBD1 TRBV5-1 CASTGQGGEQYF TGCGCCAGCACGGGACAGGGTGGCGAGCAGTACTTC
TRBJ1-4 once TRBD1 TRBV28 CASSLYRGRVETVFF TGTGCCAGCAGTTTATACAGGGGGCGTGTGGAAACGGTGTTTTTT
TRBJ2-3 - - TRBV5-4 CASSLSPSSGTDTQYF TGTGCCAGCAGCTTGTCCCCCTCAAGCGGCACAGATACGCAGTATTTT
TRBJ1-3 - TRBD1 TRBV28 CASGTGGVMSGNTIYF TGTGCCAGCGGCACAGGGGGTGTAATGTCTGGAAACACCATATATTTT
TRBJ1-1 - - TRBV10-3 CAISQGRDSLLEAFF TGTGCCATCAGTCAGGGAAGGGATTCGCTCCTTGAAGCTTTCTTT
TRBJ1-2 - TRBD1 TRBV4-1 CASSQDRDRGHGYTF TGCGCCAGCAGCCAAGATAGGGACAGGGGGCATGGCTACACCTTC
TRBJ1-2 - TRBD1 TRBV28 CASSDTTIGTANYGYTF TGTGCCAGCAGTGATACAACCATCGGGACAGCGAACTATGGCTACACCTTC
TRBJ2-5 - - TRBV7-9 CASSLGLGETQYF TGTGCCAGCAGCTTAGGACTAGGGGAGACCCAGTACTTC
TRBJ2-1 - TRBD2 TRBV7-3 CASSLTSGLAGNEQFF TGTGCCAGCAGCTTAACTTCGGGACTAGCGGGCAATGAGCAGTTCTTC
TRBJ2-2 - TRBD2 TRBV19 CASSKLAGVEGELFF TGTGCCAGTAGTAAACTAGCGGGAGTCGAGGGGGAGCTGTTTTTT
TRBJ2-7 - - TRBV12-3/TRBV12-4 CASSLRQERKQYF TGTGCCAGCAGTCTAAGACAGGAGAGGAAGCAGTACTTC
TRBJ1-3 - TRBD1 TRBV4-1 CASSRQTGSGNTIYF TGCGCCAGCAGCCGACAGACAGGGAGCGGAAACACCATATATTTT
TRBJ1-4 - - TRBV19 CASSPYGGEEKLFF TGTGCCAGTAGTCCTTACGGGGGAGAAGAAAAACTGTTTTTT
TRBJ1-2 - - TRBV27 CASWRVRYGYTF TGTGCCAGCTGGCGGGTTAGGTATGGCTACACCTTC
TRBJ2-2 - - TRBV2 CASSPQGRGELFF TGTGCCAGCAGCCCACAGGGCCGCGGGGAGCTGTTTTTT
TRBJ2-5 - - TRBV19 CASSIRGGRETQYF TGTGCCAGTAGTATCAGGGGAGGGAGGGAGACCCAGTACTTC
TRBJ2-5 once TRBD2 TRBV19 CASGRGWETQYF TGTGCGAGCGGGAGAGGATGGGAGACCCAGTACTTC
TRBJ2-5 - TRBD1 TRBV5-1 CASSLVGTGGQETQYF TGCGCCAGCAGCTTGGTAGGGACAGGGGGGCAAGAGACCCAGTACTTC
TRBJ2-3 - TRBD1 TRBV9 CASSGQGFRTDTQYF TGTGCCAGCAGCGGACAGGGGTTTCGCACAGATACGCAGTATTTT
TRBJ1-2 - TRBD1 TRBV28 CASTAPGQGGYGYTF TGTGCCAGCACCGCTCCCGGACAGGGTGGCTATGGCTACACCTTC
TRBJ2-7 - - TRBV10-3 CAISKGGGNSYEQYF TGTGCCATCAGTAAGGGAGGCGGAAACTCCTACGAGCAGTACTTC
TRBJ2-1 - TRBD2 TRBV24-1 CATSDPSSGLVREQFF TGTGCCACCAGTGATCCATCATCCGGACTAGTTCGGGAGCAGTTCTTC
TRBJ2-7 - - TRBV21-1 CASSKHRGYEQYF TGTGCCAGCAGCAAACACAGGGGATACGAGCAGTACTTC
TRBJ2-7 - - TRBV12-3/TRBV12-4 CASSFDGKQQYF TGTGCCAGCAGTTTCGACGGGAAGCAGCAGTACTTC
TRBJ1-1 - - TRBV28 CATQGSTEAFF TGTGCCACCCAGGGGAGCACTGAAGCTTTCTTT
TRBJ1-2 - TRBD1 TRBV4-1 CASSQGQIPNYGYTF TGCGCCAGCAGCCAGGGACAGATACCTAACTATGGCTACACCTTC
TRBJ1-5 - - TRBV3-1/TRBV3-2 CASSGGRTSNQPQHF TGTGCCAGCAGCGGAGGACGGACTAGCAATCAGCCCCAGCATTTT
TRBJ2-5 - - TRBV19 CASSISGETQYF TGTGCCAGTAGTATTTCGGGGGAGACCCAGTACTTC
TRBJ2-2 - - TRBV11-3 CASSLRSTGELFF TGTGCCAGCAGCCTTCGTTCCACCGGGGAGCTGTTTTTT
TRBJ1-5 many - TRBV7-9 CASSSQVNQPQHF TGTGCCAGCAGCTCACAAGTAAATCAGCCCCAGCATTTT
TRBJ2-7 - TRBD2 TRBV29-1 CSVEGLAGDEQYF TGCAGCGTTGAGGGACTAGCGGGAGACGAGCAGTACTTC
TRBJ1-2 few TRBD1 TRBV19 CASSTPGTANYGYTF TGTGCCAGTAGTACCCCCGGGACAGCTAACTATGGCTACACCTTC
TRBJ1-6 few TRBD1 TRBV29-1 CSVRGGSDNSPLHF TGCAGCGTCCGAGGGGGCTCAGATAATTCACCCCTCCACTTT
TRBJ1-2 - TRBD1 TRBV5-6 CASSFVGQVRYGYTF TGTGCCAGCAGCTTTGTGGGACAGGTCCGCTATGGCTACACCTTC
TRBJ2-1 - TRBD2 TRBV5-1 CASSLPMTSGEQFF TGCGCCAGCAGCTTGCCGATGACTAGCGGTGAGCAGTTCTTC
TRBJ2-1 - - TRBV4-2 CASSQDKAGKQFF TGTGCCAGCAGCCAAGATAAGGCGGGGAAGCAGTTCTTC
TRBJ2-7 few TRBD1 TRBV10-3 CAISEGGDRGLSYEQYF TGTGCCATCAGTGAGGGCGGGGACAGGGGGCTGTCCTACGAGCAGTACTTC
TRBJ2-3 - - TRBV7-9 CASSSRATRPTDTQYF TGTGCCAGCAGCTCCCGGGCCACTAGACCCACAGATACGCAGTATTTT
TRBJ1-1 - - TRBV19 CASSSSGDPRSTEAFF TGTGCCAGTAGTTCCTCGGGGGATCCAAGGAGCACTGAAGCTTTCTTT
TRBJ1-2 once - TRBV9 CASSVEQGLSYGYTF TGTGCCAGCAGCGTAGAACAGGGCCTATCCTATGGCTACACCTTC
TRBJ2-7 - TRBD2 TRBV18 CASSPTSGSIYEQYF TGTGCCAGCTCACCGACTAGCGGGAGTATTTACGAGCAGTACTTC
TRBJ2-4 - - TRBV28 CASSFDGVAKNIQYF TGTGCCAGCAGTTTCGACGGGGTAGCCAAAAACATTCAGTACTTC
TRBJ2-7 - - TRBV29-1 CSASRGSPREQYF TGCAGCGCCTCCCGGGGGAGCCCCAGGGAGCAGTACTTC
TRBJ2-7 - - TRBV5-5 CASSLNREYYEQYF TGTGCCAGCAGCTTGAACAGGGAATATTACGAGCAGTACTTC
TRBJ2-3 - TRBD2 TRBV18 CASSPLTSGRSGTDTQYF TGTGCCAGCTCACCACTAACTAGCGGGAGGAGCGGCACAGATACGCAGTATTTT
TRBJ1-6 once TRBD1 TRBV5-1 CASSLATGGNSPLHF TGCGCCAGCAGCTTGGCGACAGGGGGCAATTCACCCCTCCACTTT